The 6 T cell receptor beta chains below come from one sample, sequenced in a study of cytomegalovirus exposure and HLA in healthy donors. PCR used 60 Vbeta primers and 13 Jbeta primers. The method was immunoSEQ multiplex PCR; TCRdb's version includes in-frame clones alone and lacks a portion of them. Among under 110,000 clones listed, 75% to 90% were seen once. Material: PBMCs. The receptors shown here come from a young man in good health and CMV-seronegative.

The chain links TRBV27 to TRBJ1-5; 7 bases line up with TRBD1. Per the germline V gene, CDR1 is MNHEY and CDR2 is SMNVEV (reference sequence). The CDR3 contains 15 residues. J gave up 6 bases and V 4 bases, and 9 bases lay outside the gene matches. In DNA form, the CDR3 reads TGTGCCAGCAGTTCCCAAGACAGGGTTTCTCAGCCCCAGCATTTT. This sequence encodes CASSSQDRVSQPQHF.

The J gene is TRBJ2-7, the V gene TRBV6-1; TRBD2 matches 8 bases. The V gene's germline CDR1 is MNHNS and CDR2 SASEGT. The V and J ends lost 5 bases and 3 bases, in that order; junction bases with no gene match: 6. There are 14 residues in the CDR3. CDR3: CASSTGGAGYEQYF. CDR3 sequence (DNA): TGTGCCAGCAGTACCGGGGGGGCGGGCTACGAGCAGTACTTC.

Of note for this clone: Other DNA sequences of this sample code for an identical CDR3. The chain is built from TRBV5-1 and TRBJ2-3; 8 bases are a match to TRBD1. V dropped 2 bases and J dropped 2; count of bases not matched to a gene: 4. Germline-derived CDR1 and CDR2 are SGHRS and YFSETQ. The CDR3 is 15 amino acids. CDR3 residues: CASSLTGGYTDTQYF. The DNA for the CDR3 is TGCGCCAGCAGCTTAACAGGGGGTTACACAGATACGCAGTATTTT.

V is TRBV19 and J is TRBJ1-2, with TRBD1 identical over 8 bases. Germline V CDR1 and CDR2: LNHDA, SQIVND (reference sequence). The trim removed 5 bases at V and 2 bases at J, leaving 7 bases unmatched. The CDR3 sequence is 15 residues long. CDR3 residues: CASSLTGQVNYGYTF. The CDR3 region has the DNA TGTGCCAGTAGTCTCACGGGACAGGTCAACTATGGCTACACCTTC.

V and J are TRBV7-6 and TRBJ2-3; possible D gene TRBD2, 5 bases. V shed 4 bases and J shed 6 bases, with 29 bases lying between them. Germline V gives CDR1 SGHVS, CDR2 FNYEAQ. This CDR3 is 19 amino acids long. For the CDR3, the DNA is TGTGCCAGCAGCTCCGTTGCCCGCACTAGGAAGGGAGCATTGGATACGCAGTATTTT. It encodes CASSSVARTRKGALDTQYF.

The rearrangement links TRBV5-1 to TRBJ2-5; TRBD1 might be the D (5 bases). CDR3 length equals 13 residues. The ends were cut back, 6 bases at V and 0 bases at J, with 9 bases in the middle. Germline-derived CDR1 and CDR2 are SGHRS and YFSETQ. The CDR3: CASMTANQETQYF. CDR3 coding DNA: TGCGCCAGCATGACAGCAAACCAAGAGACCCAGTACTTC.